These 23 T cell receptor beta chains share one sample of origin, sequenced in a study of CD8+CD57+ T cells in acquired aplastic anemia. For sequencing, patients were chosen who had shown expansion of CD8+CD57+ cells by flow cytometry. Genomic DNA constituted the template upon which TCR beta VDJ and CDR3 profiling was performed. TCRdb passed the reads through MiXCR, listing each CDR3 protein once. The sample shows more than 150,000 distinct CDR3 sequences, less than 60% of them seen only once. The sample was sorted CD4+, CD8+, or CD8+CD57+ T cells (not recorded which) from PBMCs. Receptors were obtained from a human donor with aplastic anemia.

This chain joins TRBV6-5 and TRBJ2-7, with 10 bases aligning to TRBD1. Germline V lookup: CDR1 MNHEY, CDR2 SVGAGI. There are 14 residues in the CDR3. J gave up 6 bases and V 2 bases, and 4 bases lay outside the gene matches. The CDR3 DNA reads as TGTGCCAGCAGTTACGTGGACAGGGGGTTCGAGCAGTACTTC. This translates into CASSYVDRGFEQYF.

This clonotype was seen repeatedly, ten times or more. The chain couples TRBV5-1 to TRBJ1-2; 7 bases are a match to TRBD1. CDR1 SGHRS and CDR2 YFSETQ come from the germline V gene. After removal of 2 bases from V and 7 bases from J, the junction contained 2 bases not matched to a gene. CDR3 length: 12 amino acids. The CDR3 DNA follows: TGCGCCAGCAGCTTTTACAGGGGTGGCTACACCTTC. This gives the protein CASSFYRGGYTF. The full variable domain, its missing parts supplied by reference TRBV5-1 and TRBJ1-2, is KAGVTQTPRYLIKTRGQQVTLSCSPISGHRSVSWYQQTPGQGLQFLFEYFSETQRNKGNFPGRFSGRQFSNSRSEMNVSTLELGDSALYLCASSFYRGGYTFGSGTRLTVV.

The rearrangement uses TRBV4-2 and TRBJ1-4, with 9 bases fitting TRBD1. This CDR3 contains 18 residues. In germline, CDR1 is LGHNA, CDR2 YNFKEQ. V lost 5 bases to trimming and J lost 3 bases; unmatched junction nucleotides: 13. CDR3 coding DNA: TGTGCCAGCAGCGCCCGGGACAGGGTTAGTAGGCCTAATGAAAAACTGTTTTTT. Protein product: CASSARDRVSRPNEKLFF.

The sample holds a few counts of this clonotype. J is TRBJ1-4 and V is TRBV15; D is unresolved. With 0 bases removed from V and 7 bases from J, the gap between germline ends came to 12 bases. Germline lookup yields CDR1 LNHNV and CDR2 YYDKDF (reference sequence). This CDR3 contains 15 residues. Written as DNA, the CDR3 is TGTGCCACCAGCAGAGATCGCTGGGCCCGTGAAAAACTGTTTTTT. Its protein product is CATSRDRWAREKLFF.

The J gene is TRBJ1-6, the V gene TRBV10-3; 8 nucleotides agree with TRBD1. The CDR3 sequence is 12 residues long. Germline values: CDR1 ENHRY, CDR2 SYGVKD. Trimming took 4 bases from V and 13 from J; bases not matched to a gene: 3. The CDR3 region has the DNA TGTGCCATCAGTGGGACAGGGATTCCCCTCCACTTT. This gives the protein CAISGTGIPLHF.

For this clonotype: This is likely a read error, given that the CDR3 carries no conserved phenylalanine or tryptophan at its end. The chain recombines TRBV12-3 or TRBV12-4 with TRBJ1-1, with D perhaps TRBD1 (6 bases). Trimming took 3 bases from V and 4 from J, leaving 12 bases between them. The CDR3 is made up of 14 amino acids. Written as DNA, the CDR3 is TGTGCCAGCAGTTTGTCGGGAGGGGGCACTGAAGCTTTCTCT. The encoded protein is CASSLSGGGTEAFS.

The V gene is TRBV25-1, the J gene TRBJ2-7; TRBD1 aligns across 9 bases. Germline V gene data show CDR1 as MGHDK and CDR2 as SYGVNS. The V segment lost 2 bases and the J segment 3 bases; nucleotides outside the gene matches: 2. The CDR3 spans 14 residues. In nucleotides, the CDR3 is TGTGCCAGCAGTGAAGAGGGACAGGGCTACGAGCAGTACTTC. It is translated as CASSEEGQGYEQYF.

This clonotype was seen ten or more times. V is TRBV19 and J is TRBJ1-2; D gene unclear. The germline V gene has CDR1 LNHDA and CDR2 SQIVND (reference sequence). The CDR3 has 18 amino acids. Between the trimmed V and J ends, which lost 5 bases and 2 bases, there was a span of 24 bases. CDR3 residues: CASSLAGGGSAANYGYTF. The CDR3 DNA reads TGTGCCAGTAGTCTCGCGGGAGGAGGGAGTGCTGCAAACTATGGCTACACCTTC.

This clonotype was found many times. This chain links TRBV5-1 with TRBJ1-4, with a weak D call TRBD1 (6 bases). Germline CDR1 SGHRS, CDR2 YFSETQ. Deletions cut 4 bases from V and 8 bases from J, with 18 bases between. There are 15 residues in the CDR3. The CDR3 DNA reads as TGCGCCAGCAGCCTAGCCGGGGGCAGCTGGGAAAAACTGTTTTTT. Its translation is CASSLAGGSWEKLFF.

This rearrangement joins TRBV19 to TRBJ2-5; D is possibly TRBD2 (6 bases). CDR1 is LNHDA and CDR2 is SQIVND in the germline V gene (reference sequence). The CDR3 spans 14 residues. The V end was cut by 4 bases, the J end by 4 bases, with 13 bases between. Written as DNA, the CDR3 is TGTGCCAGTAGTACCGGGGGAGGACGAGAGACCCAGTACTTC. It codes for CASSTGGGRETQYF.

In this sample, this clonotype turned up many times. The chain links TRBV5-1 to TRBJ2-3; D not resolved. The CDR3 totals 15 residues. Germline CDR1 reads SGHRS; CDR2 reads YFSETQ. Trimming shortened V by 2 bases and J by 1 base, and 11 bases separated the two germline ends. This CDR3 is CASSFGSSGTDTQYF. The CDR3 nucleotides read TGCGCCAGCAGCTTTGGCTCCTCGGGCACAGATACGCAGTATTTT.

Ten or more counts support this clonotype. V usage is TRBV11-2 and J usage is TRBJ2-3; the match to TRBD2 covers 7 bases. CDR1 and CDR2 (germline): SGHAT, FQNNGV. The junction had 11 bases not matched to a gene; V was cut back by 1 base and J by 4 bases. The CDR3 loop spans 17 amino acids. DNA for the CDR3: TGTGCCAGCAGCTTAGGTAGACTAGCCGGAATTTCAGATACGCAGTATTTT. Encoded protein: CASSLGRLAGISDTQYF.

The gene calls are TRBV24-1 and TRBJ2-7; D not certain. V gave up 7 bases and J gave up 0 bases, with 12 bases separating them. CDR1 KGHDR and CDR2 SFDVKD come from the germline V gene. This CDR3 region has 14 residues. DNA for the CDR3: TGTGCCACCAGCACCGGGCCTCCCTCCTACGAGCAGTACTTC. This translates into CATSTGPPSYEQYF.

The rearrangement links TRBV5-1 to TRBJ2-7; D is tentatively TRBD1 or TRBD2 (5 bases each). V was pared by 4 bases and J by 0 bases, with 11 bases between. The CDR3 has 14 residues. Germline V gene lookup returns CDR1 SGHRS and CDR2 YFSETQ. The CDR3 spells CASSRDPSSYEQYF. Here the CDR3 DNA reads TGCGCCAGCAGCCGGGACCCAAGCTCCTACGAGCAGTACTTC. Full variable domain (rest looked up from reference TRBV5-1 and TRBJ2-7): KAGVTQTPRYLIKTRGQQVTLSCSPISGHRSVSWYQQTPGQGLQFLFEYFSETQRNKGNFPGRFSGRQFSNSRSEMNVSTLELGDSALYLCASSRDPSSYEQYFGPGTRLTVT.

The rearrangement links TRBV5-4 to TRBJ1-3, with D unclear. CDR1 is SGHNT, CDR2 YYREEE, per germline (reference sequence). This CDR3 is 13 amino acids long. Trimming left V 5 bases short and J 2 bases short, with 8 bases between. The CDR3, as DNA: TGTGCCAGCAGTTTCGGGGCTGGAAACACCATATATTTT. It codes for CASSFGAGNTIYF.

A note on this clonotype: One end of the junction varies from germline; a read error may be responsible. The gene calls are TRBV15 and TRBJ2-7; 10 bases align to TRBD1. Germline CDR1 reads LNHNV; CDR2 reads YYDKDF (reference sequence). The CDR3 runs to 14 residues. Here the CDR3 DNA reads TGTGCCACCAGCAGAGTCTATGAGGGACAGGGGTACCACTTC. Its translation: CATSRVYEGQGYHF.

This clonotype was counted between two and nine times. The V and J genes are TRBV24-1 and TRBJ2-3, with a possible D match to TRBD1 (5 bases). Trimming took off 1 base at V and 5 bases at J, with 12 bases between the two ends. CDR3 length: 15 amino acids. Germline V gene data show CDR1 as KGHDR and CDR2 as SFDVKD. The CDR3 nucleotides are TGTGCCACCAGTGATTTCTCGCCAGGGAAAGATACGCAGTATTTT. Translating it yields CATSDFSPGKDTQYF.

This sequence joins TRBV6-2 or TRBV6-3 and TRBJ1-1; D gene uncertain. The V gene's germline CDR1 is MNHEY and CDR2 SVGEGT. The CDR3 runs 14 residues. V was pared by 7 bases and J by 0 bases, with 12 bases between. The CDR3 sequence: CASKNSRVNTEAFF. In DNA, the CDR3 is TGTGCCAGCAAAAACTCGAGGGTGAACACTGAAGCTTTCTTT.

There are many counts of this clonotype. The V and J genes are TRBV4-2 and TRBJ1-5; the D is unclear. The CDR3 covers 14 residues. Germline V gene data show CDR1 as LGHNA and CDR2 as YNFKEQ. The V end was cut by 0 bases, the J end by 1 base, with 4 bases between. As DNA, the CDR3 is TGTGCCAGCAGCCAAGAACTGAGCAATCAGCCCCAGCATTTT. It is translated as CASSQELSNQPQHF.

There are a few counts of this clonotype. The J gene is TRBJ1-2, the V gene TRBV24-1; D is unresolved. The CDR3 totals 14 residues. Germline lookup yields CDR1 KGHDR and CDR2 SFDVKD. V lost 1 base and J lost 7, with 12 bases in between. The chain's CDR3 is CATSDFDGSGGYTF. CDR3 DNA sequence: TGTGCCACCAGTGATTTTGACGGATCAGGTGGCTACACCTTC.

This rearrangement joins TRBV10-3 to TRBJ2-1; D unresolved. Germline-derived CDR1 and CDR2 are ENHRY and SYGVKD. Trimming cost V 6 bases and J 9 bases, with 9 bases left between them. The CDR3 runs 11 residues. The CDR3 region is CAIRQYGEQFF. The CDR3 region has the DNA TGTGCCATCAGGCAGTACGGTGAGCAGTTCTTC.

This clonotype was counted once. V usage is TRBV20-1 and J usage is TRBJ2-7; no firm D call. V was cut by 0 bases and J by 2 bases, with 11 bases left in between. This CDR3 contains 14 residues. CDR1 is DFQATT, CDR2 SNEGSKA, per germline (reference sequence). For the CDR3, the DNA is TGCAGTGCTAGAGACTTCGCGCTGGCCTACGAGCAGTACTTC. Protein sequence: CSARDFALAYEQYF.

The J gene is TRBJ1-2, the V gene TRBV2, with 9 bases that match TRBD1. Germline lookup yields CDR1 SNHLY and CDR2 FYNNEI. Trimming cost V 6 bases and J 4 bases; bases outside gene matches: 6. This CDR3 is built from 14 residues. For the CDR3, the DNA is TGTGCCAGCAGAATGGGACAGGGAGCCTATGGCTACACCTTC. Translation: CASRMGQGAYGYTF.